Below, 28 T cell receptor beta chains from the same sample are listed, as sequenced in a study of blood T cell repertoires in COVID-19 (dated by TCRdb to 2018 to 2020). The method behind the library was the immunoSEQ multiplex PCR assay. In its TCRdb copy, this immuneACCESS table keeps in-frame sequences only and misses some clones. Where compared with another copy, unresolved V genes explain less than half of these, and the others have no known cause. The sample records 25,000 to 35,000 clones, approximately 85% of which are singletons. Around 8.6% of the sample lies in the top ten. The sequencing input was peripheral blood. The receptors originated from a man older than 75 with active COVID-19.

A single count supports this clone. The J gene is TRBJ1-4, the V gene TRBV4-2; D is undetermined. Per the germline V gene, CDR1 is LGHNA and CDR2 is YNFKEQ. V was cut by 1 base and J by 13 bases, with 13 bases left in between. This CDR3 comprises 13 residues. CDR3 nucleotides: TGTGCCAGCAGCCAAGCGGAGGTTCGGGGACTGTTTTTT. Protein product: CASSQAEVRGLFF.

V usage is TRBV6-1 and J usage is TRBJ1-1, with a tentative D call TRBD1 (5 bases). V dropped 1 base and J dropped 2 bases, with 11 bases sitting between them. CDR1 is MNHNS, CDR2 SASEGT, per germline. The CDR3 loop spans 15 amino acids. In DNA, the CDR3 is TGTGCCAGCAGTGAAGGGGGCGCAGTTAACACTGAAGCTTTCTTT. Encoded protein: CASSEGGAVNTEAFF.

The V call is TRBV6-2 or TRBV6-3, the J call TRBJ1-4; 7 bases align to TRBD1. The CDR3 extends over 14 amino acids. The V and J ends lost 6 bases and 6 bases, in that order; junction bases with no gene match: 7. The germline gives CDR1 MNHEY, CDR2 SVGEGT. The CDR3 DNA is TGTGCCAGCAGCCCCAGACAGGGACATGAAAAACTGTTTTTT. This codes for CASSPRQGHEKLFF.

The rearrangement links TRBV5-6 to TRBJ1-1, with D perhaps matching TRBD1 (6 bases). CDR3 length: 16 amino acids. Trimming pared 0 bases from V and 5 bases from J, leaving 17 bases between. Per the germline V gene, CDR1 is SGHDT and CDR2 is YYEEEE. The DNA of the CDR3 is TGTGCCAGCAGCTTGGTCGGTGGCAGGGGACGGACTGAAGCTTTCTTT. This codes for CASSLVGGRGRTEAFF.

The rearrangement joins TRBV5-5 to TRBJ1-5; 8 bases line up with TRBD1. V was clipped by 3 bases and J by 2 bases; unmatched bases: 1. Germline V gene lookup returns CDR1 SGHKS and CDR2 YYEKEE (reference sequence). This CDR3 has 14 amino acids. In DNA form, the CDR3 reads TGTGCCAGCAGCTCGGACAGGGGCAATCAGCCCCAGCATTTT. Amino acid sequence: CASSSDRGNQPQHF.

The table lists this clone with a few counts. The chain combines TRBV9 with TRBJ1-1; 7 positions agree with TRBD1. The ends lost 0 bases at V and 0 bases at J; junction bases unmatched: 2. This CDR3 contains 15 residues. The germline V gene has CDR1 SGDLS and CDR2 YYNGEE. In DNA form, the CDR3 reads TGTGCCAGCAGCGTAGGCGACAGGGTGAACACTGAAGCTTTCTTT. It yields the protein CASSVGDRVNTEAFF.

The rearrangement links TRBV7-8 to TRBJ2-3, with TRBD2 as a possible D gene (5 bases). The CDR3 has 12 residues. V was shortened by 5 bases and J by 6 bases, with 9 bases between the two germline ends. The germline V gene encodes CDR1 SGHVS and CDR2 FQNEAQ. This CDR3 reads CASSATGDTQYF. CDR3 DNA: TGTGCCAGCAGCGCAACGGGGGATACGCAGTATTTT.

The CDR3 DNA is TGTGCCAGTAGTGTTAGCGGGGGGGCCAGGGAGACCCAGTACTTC. Translating gives CASSVSGGARETQYF. V and J are TRBV19 and TRBJ2-5; 11 bases fit TRBD2. This CDR3 is built from 15 residues. Germline V gene lookup returns CDR1 LNHDA and CDR2 SQIVND (reference sequence). The trim removed 5 bases at V and 5 bases at J, leaving 7 bases unmatched. The whole variable domain, remainder taken from reference TRBV19 and TRBJ2-5, is DGGITQSPKYLFRKEGQNVTLSCEQNLNHDAMYWYRQDPGQGLRLIYYSQIVNDFQKGDIAEGYSVSREKKESFPLTVTSAQKNPTAFYLCASSVSGGARETQYFGPGTRLLVL.

The V call is TRBV28, the J call TRBJ2-3, with a weak D call TRBD1 (5 bases). V lost 7 bases and J 5 bases, leaving 16 bases between the germline ends. The CDR3 extends over 14 amino acids. Per germline, CDR1 MDHEN and CDR2 SYDVKM. In DNA, the CDR3 is TGTGCCAGCACTCCAGGGTCAAGAATAGATACGCAGTATTTT. Residues: CASTPGSRIDTQYF.

The rearrangement joins TRBV6-6 to TRBJ2-5; 10 bases fit TRBD2. Germline loops: CDR1 MNHNY, CDR2 SVGAGI (reference sequence). V was clipped by 4 bases and J by 4 bases; unmatched bases: 9. The CDR3 is made up of 16 amino acids. The CDR3 nucleotides are TGTGCCAGCAGTTTCACCTCTAGCGGGGGCGGAGAGACCCAGTACTTC. This encodes CASSFTSSGGGETQYF.

This chain joins TRBV7-2 and TRBJ1-3, with a tentative D call TRBD1 (6 bases). The germline V gene encodes CDR1 SGHTA and CDR2 FQGNSA. The CDR3 is 16 amino acids. Trimming removed 4 bases at V and 4 bases at J, with 17 bases between. The CDR3 loop reads CASSSQGDIGGNTIYF. CDR3 bases: TGTGCCAGCAGCTCTCAAGGGGACATCGGGGGAAACACCATATATTTT.

This clone was detected only once. The chain has TRBV2 and TRBJ1-1; the match to TRBD1 covers 7 bases. The germline CDR1 and CDR2 sequences are SNHLY and FYNNEI. CDR3 length: 14 amino acids. The ends lost 6 bases at V and 7 bases at J; junction bases unmatched: 11. The CDR3 reads CASRGFGTDLEAFF. As DNA, the CDR3 is TGTGCCAGCAGAGGATTCGGGACAGACCTTGAAGCTTTCTTT.

V gene TRBV5-1 combines with J gene TRBJ2-7, with TRBD2 identical over 8 bases. With 0 bases clipped from V and 2 bases from J, the junction kept 1 base outside the gene matches. Germline V gene sequence: CDR1 SGHRS, CDR2 YFSETQ. The CDR3 extends over 14 amino acids. CDR3 bases: TGCGCCAGCAGCTTGGGTAGCGGGGCCTACGAGCAGTACTTC. Protein sequence: CASSLGSGAYEQYF.

The CDR3 sequence: CASRALAGVDEQFF. CDR3 sequence (DNA): TGTGCCAGTAGGGCGCTAGCGGGGGTGGATGAGCAGTTCTTC. The V and J genes are TRBV19 and TRBJ2-1, with 10 bases matching TRBD2. The V and J ends lost 6 bases and 8 bases, in that order; junction bases with no gene match: 7. The CDR3 extends over 14 amino acids. Germline V CDR1 and CDR2: LNHDA, SQIVND (reference sequence).

The chain combines TRBV5-4 with TRBJ1-2, with unresolved D. Trimming took off 6 bases at V and 4 bases at J, with 10 bases between the two ends. CDR3 length equals 12 residues. Germline CDR1 reads SGHNT; CDR2 reads YYREEE (reference sequence). The chain's CDR3 is CASKEPLYGYTF. Written as DNA, the CDR3 is TGTGCCAGCAAGGAGCCGCTCTATGGCTACACCTTC.

The CDR3 region is CASRSDRMNTEAFF. The CDR3 DNA reads as TGTGCCAGCAGGTCGGACAGGATGAACACTGAAGCTTTCTTT. V is TRBV6-6 and J is TRBJ1-1; 7 nucleotides line up with TRBD1. CDR1 MNHNY and CDR2 SVGAGI come from the germline V gene (reference sequence). The CDR3 is 14 amino acids. V shed 6 bases and J 0 bases; nucleotides not matched to a gene: 4.

The CDR3 reads CASSPGTGPYEQYF. CDR3 in DNA: TGTGCCAGCAGTCCCGGGACAGGGCCCTACGAGCAGTACTTC. The V and J genes are TRBV3-1 (or the pseudogene TRBV3-2) and TRBJ2-7; 9 bases are a match to TRBD1. The CDR3 is 14 residues long. Germline V gene sequence: CDR1 LGHDT, CDR2 YNNKEL (reference sequence). The V segment lost 6 bases and the J segment 2 bases; nucleotides outside the gene matches: 5.

The chain employs TRBV5-1 and TRBJ1-6; D possibly corresponds to TRBD1 (5 bases). Trimming pared 0 bases from V and 17 bases from J, leaving 15 bases between. The CDR3 has 13 amino acids. The V gene's germline CDR1 is SGHRS and CDR2 YFSETQ. The chain's CDR3 is CASSLGQGKQVHF. CDR3 nucleotides: TGCGCCAGCAGCTTGGGGCAGGGAAAACAGGTCCACTTT. The variable domain in full, completed from reference TRBV5-1 and TRBJ1-6, reads KAGVTQTPRYLIKTRGQQVTLSCSPISGHRSVSWYQQTPGQGLQFLFEYFSETQRNKGNFPGRFSGRQFSNSRSEMNVSTLELGDSALYLCASSLGQGKQVHFGNGTRLTVT.

J is TRBJ2-1 and V is TRBV5-1, with TRBD2 matching over 11 bases. V shed 4 bases and J 10 bases; nucleotides not matched to a gene: 13. CDR1 is SGHRS and CDR2 is YFSETQ in the germline V gene. CDR3 length equals 16 residues. The CDR3: CASSPVAGGRVSEQFF. DNA for the CDR3: TGCGCCAGCAGCCCCGTAGCGGGGGGGCGAGTCAGCGAGCAGTTCTTC.

V is TRBV18 and J is TRBJ2-3; D is unclear. Trimming took 1 base from V and 6 from J, leaving 8 bases between them. The length of the CDR3 is 13 residues. Germline CDR1 and CDR2: KGHSH and LQKENI. The DNA for the CDR3 is TGTGCCAGCTCACCACGACTTCAGGATACGCAGTATTTT. This sequence encodes CASSPRLQDTQYF.

CDR3 nucleotides: TGCGCCAGCAGCCCATTCCGGACAGATCGGAATTCACCCCTCCACTTT. Amino acid sequence: CASSPFRTDRNSPLHF. The gene calls are TRBV5-1 and TRBJ1-6; possible D gene TRBD1, 6 bases. Germline values: CDR1 SGHRS, CDR2 YFSETQ. V dropped 4 bases and J dropped 7 bases, with 18 bases sitting between them. This CDR3 is 16 amino acids long.

The sample holds a few counts of this clone. The CDR3 coding sequence is TGCGCCAGCAGCCCCGGAGCCTCTGGGGCCAACGTCCTGACTTTC. This codes for CASSPGASGANVLTF. The chain recombines TRBV5-1 with TRBJ2-6; D gene uncertain. The CDR3 extends over 15 amino acids. Deletions cut 4 bases from V and 0 bases from J, with 8 bases between. CDR1 is SGHRS and CDR2 is YFSETQ in the germline V gene.

The chain is built from TRBV12-3 or TRBV12-4 and TRBJ1-1; 7 bases are shared with TRBD1. Unmatched junction bases numbered 7, after V lost 5 bases and J lost 7 bases. The CDR3 has 13 amino acids. The CDR3 sequence: CASSRTGTVEAFF. As DNA, the CDR3 is TGTGCCAGCAGTCGAACCGGGACAGTTGAAGCTTTCTTT.

V gene TRBV7-8 combines with J gene TRBJ1-4, with D maybe TRBD1 (5 bases). The CDR3 runs to 15 residues. V gave up 4 bases and J gave up 8 bases, with 17 bases separating them. Germline CDR1 is SGHVS and CDR2 is FQNEAQ. The CDR3 reads CASSSTEISKEKLFF. The CDR3 DNA sequence: TGTGCCAGCAGCTCGACAGAAATTTCGAAAGAAAAACTGTTTTTT. The full variable domain, with the rest looked up from reference TRBV7-8 and TRBJ1-4, is GAGVSQSPRYKVAKRGQDVALRCDPISGHVSLFWYQQALGQGPEFLTYFQNEAQLDKSGLPSDRFFAERPEGSVSTLKIQRTQQEDSAVYLCASSSTEISKEKLFFGSGTQLSVL.

The chain has TRBV30 and TRBJ2-7; D call uncertain. V was pared by 5 bases and J by 0 bases, with 8 bases between. CDR1 is GTSNPN and CDR2 is SVGIG in the germline V gene (reference sequence). The CDR3 is 12 amino acids. The CDR3 sequence: CAWGRSSYEQYF. CDR3 sequence (DNA): TGTGCCTGGGGTAGATCCTCCTACGAGCAGTACTTC. Filled out from reference TRBV30 and TRBJ2-7, the complete variable domain reads SQTIHQWPATLVQPVGSPLSLECTVEGTSNPNLYWYRQAAGRGLQLLFYSVGIGQISSEVPQNLSASRPQDRQFILSSKKLLLSDSGFYLCAWGRSSYEQYFGPGTRLTVT.

The chain employs TRBV25-1 and TRBJ2-7; 9 bases line up with TRBD2. V trimming: 5 bases; J trimming: 6 bases; junction bases outside the gene matches: 8. This CDR3 is built from 14 residues. The germline gives CDR1 MGHDK, CDR2 SYGVNS. The CDR3 is CASSTSGGPGEQYF. For the CDR3, the DNA is TGTGCCAGCAGTACAAGCGGGGGGCCGGGCGAGCAGTACTTC.

This clone was seen only a few times. V and J are TRBV7-9 and TRBJ1-6; D is perhaps TRBD1 (6 bases). This CDR3 spans 15 amino acids. Trimming took 5 bases from V and 10 from J, leaving 18 bases between them. The germline V gene encodes CDR1 SEHNR and CDR2 FQNEAQ (reference sequence). CDR3 residues: CASSPGYRARSPLHF. CDR3 sequence (DNA): TGTGCCAGCAGCCCGGGATACAGGGCCAGGTCACCCCTCCACTTT.

J is TRBJ2-3 and V is TRBV7-8; D gene uncertain. There are 14 residues in the CDR3. Trimming removed 2 bases from V and 6 bases from J, with 12 bases in between. From germline, CDR1 is SGHVS and CDR2 FQNEAQ. The CDR3 sequence is CASSLMAPRDTQYF. Here the CDR3 DNA reads TGTGCCAGCAGCTTAATGGCCCCCCGTGATACGCAGTATTTT.